This T cell receptor (beta chain) was obtained from a study of shared clonotypes between healthy human individuals. CD4+ cells yielded CD45RA+ naive and CD45RA-negative memory subsets. With 0 bases removed from V and 6 bases from J, the gap between germline ends came to 8 bases. This CDR3 spans 14 amino acids. Germline loops: CDR1 MGHRA, CDR2 YSYEKL. Profiling relied on immunoSEQ multiplex PCR, and the TCRdb table lists in-frame clones only, not all of them. This table holds about 1.5 million clones, over 95% found once. Sequenced: naive CD4+ T cells sorted from blood. Subset defined: CD45RA+ positively selected. The chain uses TRBV4-1 and TRBJ2-2; D remains ambiguous. The sequence was collected from a man aged 30-40 years in good health. The CDR3 coding sequence is TGCGCCAGCAGCCAAGATACCCGTCCCGGGGAGCTGTTTTTT. Its translation: CASSQDTRPGELFF.